This passage covers 22 T cell receptor beta chains from one sample sequenced in a study of response to subunit inactivated influenza vaccine. TCRdb passed the RT-PCR reads through MiXCR, listing each CDR3 protein once. Of fewer than 250,000 distinct CDR3 sequences listed, around 14% were seen once; the top ten hold approximately 27%. Sample: CD8+ T cells sorted from PBMCs, taken approximately 5 days after vaccination. Receptors were obtained from a man between 45 and 60 years old who received an inactivated influenza vaccine.

The sample holds a few counts of this clonotype. The genes are TRBV24-1 and TRBJ2-1, with D tentatively TRBD2 (7 bases). This CDR3 is built from 13 residues. Trimming cost V 11 bases and J 8 bases, with 18 bases left between them. The germline gives CDR1 KGHDR, CDR2 SFDVKD. The CDR3 coding sequence is TGTGCCATCGGGTGGGGGGGCCGAGATGAGCAGTTCTTC. The encoded protein is CAIGWGGRDEQFF.

This clonotype turned up a few times. The V and J genes are TRBV20-1 and TRBJ2-7; 11 positions agree with TRBD2. The CDR3 contains 16 residues. The junction had 7 bases not matched to a gene; V was cut back by 0 bases and J by 3 bases. Germline CDR1 DFQATT, CDR2 SNEGSKA (reference sequence). In nucleotides, the CDR3 is TGCAGTGCTAGAGATTTACTAGCGGGAGCGAACTACGAGCAGTACTTC. As protein: CSARDLLAGANYEQYF.

The V and J genes are TRBV5-5 and TRBJ2-4; D remains unclear. V gave up 3 bases and J gave up 6 bases, with 4 bases separating them. Germline CDR1 SGHKS, CDR2 YYEKEE (reference sequence). The CDR3 has 11 residues. This chain's CDR3 is CASSSTNIQYF. The CDR3 nucleotides are TGTGCCAGCAGCTCTACAAACATTCAGTACTTC.

This clonotype was recorded at least ten times. V gene TRBV12-3 or TRBV12-4 combines with J gene TRBJ2-7, with D uncertain. CDR3 length: 13 residues. Trimming took off 1 base at V and 6 bases at J, with 10 bases between the two ends. CDR3 nucleotide sequence: TGTGCCAGCAGTTTAGGTCAATGGGGCGAGCAGTACTTC. Translating gives CASSLGQWGEQYF.

The V and J genes are TRBV19 and TRBJ2-1; 14 positions match TRBD2. Per the germline V gene, CDR1 is LNHDA and CDR2 is SQIVND (reference sequence). The ends lost 5 bases at V and 9 bases at J; junction bases unmatched: 6. CDR3 size: 15 residues. The CDR3, as DNA: TGTGCCAGTAGTCTAGGGACTAGCGGGAGAACTGAGCAGTTCTTC. It translates to CASSLGTSGRTEQFF.

The gene calls are TRBV7-9 and TRBJ2-3; 13 bases are shared with TRBD2. This CDR3 contains 16 residues. Per germline, CDR1 SEHNR and CDR2 FQNEAQ (reference sequence). V dropped 5 bases and J dropped 3; count of bases not matched to a gene: 5. CDR3 sequence: CASSLLTSGRTDTQYF. CDR3 nucleotide sequence: TGTGCCAGCAGCCTATTGACTAGCGGGAGGACAGATACGCAGTATTTT.

This clonotype was seen a few times. V and J are TRBV6-2 or TRBV6-3 and TRBJ1-5; the D is unclear. This CDR3 comprises 13 residues. From germline, CDR1 is MNHEY and CDR2 SVGEGT. V was cut by 1 base and J by 7 bases, with 8 bases left in between. CDR3 amino acids: CASSYYVIQPQHF. In nucleotides, the CDR3 is TGTGCCAGCAGTTACTATGTGATCCAGCCCCAGCATTTT.

There are a few counts of this clonotype. The genes are TRBV6-5 and TRBJ1-2; D gene unclear. V was shortened by 0 bases and J by 2 bases, with 10 bases between the two germline ends. The CDR3 runs 15 residues. Germline CDR1 is MNHEY and CDR2 is SVGAGI. The CDR3 DNA is TGTGCCAGCAGTTACTCAGAGGGCAGCAACTATGGCTACACCTTC. This codes for CASSYSEGSNYGYTF.

J is TRBJ2-7 and V is TRBV11-2, with D perhaps TRBD1 or TRBD2 (5 bases each). The length of the CDR3 is 18 residues. The V and J ends lost 1 base and 3 bases respectively, with 22 bases between them. Germline-derived CDR1 and CDR2 are SGHAT and FQNNGV. Here the CDR3 DNA reads TGTGCCAGCAGCTTAGGAAGCGAACCGGGACGGTCGATCTACGAGCAGTACTTC. Protein sequence: CASSLGSEPGRSIYEQYF. Based on the CDR3 plus reference TRBV11-2 and TRBJ2-7, the full variable domain is EAGVAQSPRYKIIEKRQSVAFWCNPISGHATLYWYQQILGQGPKLLIQFQNNGVVDDSQLPKDRFSAERLKGVDSTLKIQPAKLEDSAVYLCASSLGSEPGRSIYEQYFGPGTRLTVT.

The rearrangement uses TRBV20-1 and TRBJ2-7; possible D gene TRBD2, 5 bases. The CDR3 sequence is 19 residues long. From germline, CDR1 is DFQATT and CDR2 SNEGSKA (reference sequence). V shed 0 bases and J shed 2 bases, with 26 bases lying between them. The chain's CDR3 is CSARDPASNPSERTYEQYF. The CDR3 nucleotides read TGCAGTGCTAGAGACCCCGCTTCGAATCCAAGCGAGCGGACCTACGAGCAGTACTTC.

The chain joins TRBV7-2 to TRBJ2-7; D not resolved. Trimming left V 1 base short and J 3 bases short, with 7 bases between. The CDR3 runs to 13 residues. From germline, CDR1 is SGHTA and CDR2 FQGNSA. In DNA, the CDR3 is TGTGCCAGCAGCTTAGGCCTCTTCTACGAGCAGTACTTC. This sequence encodes CASSLGLFYEQYF.

This chain joins TRBV25-1 and TRBJ2-3; 7 positions agree with TRBD2. Unmatched junction bases numbered 7, after V lost 5 bases and J lost 2 bases. Germline CDR1 is MGHDK and CDR2 is SYGVNS. This CDR3 contains 15 residues. CDR3 residues: CASSNREDPTDTQYF. DNA for the CDR3: TGTGCCAGCAGTAATCGGGAGGATCCCACAGATACGCAGTATTTT.

This clonotype was observed a few times. V and J are TRBV7-9 and TRBJ2-1; D possibly uses TRBD1 or TRBD2 (6 bases each). The V end was cut by 2 bases, the J end by 4 bases, with 15 bases between. Looked up from germline, CDR1 is SEHNR and CDR2 is FQNEAQ (reference sequence). The CDR3 length is 16 residues. CDR3 loop: CASSLLSGALYNEQFF. The DNA for the CDR3 is TGTGCCAGCAGCTTATTGTCGGGGGCCCTATACAATGAGCAGTTCTTC.

This clonotype was counted ten times or more. V and J are TRBV4-2 and TRBJ2-3; 7 bases agree with TRBD1. This CDR3 has 16 amino acids. The junction had 8 bases not matched to a gene; V was cut back by 1 base and J by 4 bases. Germline CDR1 reads LGHNA; CDR2 reads YNFKEQ. Here the CDR3 reads CASSQVTGVGADTQYF. Here the CDR3 DNA reads TGTGCCAGCAGCCAAGTTACAGGGGTCGGGGCAGATACGCAGTATTTT.

The genes are TRBV12-3 or TRBV12-4 and TRBJ1-2; no clear D. This CDR3 has 13 amino acids. The V end lost 0 bases, the J end lost 7 bases, and 9 bases lay between the germline ends. This CDR3 is CASSLASTGGYTF. In DNA form, the CDR3 reads TGTGCCAGCAGTTTAGCGTCGACCGGTGGCTACACCTTC.

The chain links TRBV7-4 to TRBJ2-5; 11 nucleotides line up with TRBD2. This CDR3 has 17 residues. Per germline, CDR1 SGHVT and CDR2 SQSDAQ. After removal of 4 bases from V and 5 bases from J, the junction contained 12 bases not matched to a gene. As DNA, the CDR3 is TGTGCCAGCAGCTACCTGACTAGCGGGACCGCGGGTGAGACCCAGTACTTC. Translating gives CASSYLTSGTAGETQYF.

This clonotype was found a few times. V and J are TRBV7-3 and TRBJ1-1; D might be TRBD1 (6 bases). Trimming pared 4 bases from V and 0 bases from J, leaving 15 bases between. There are 16 residues in the CDR3. Germline CDR1 and CDR2: SGHTA and FQGTGA. Here the CDR3 DNA reads TGTGCCAGCAGCTCACGGGGTACAGGGCTGAACACTGAAGCTTTCTTT. Translating it yields CASSSRGTGLNTEAFF.

Ten or more counts support this clonotype. V is TRBV12-3 or TRBV12-4 and J is TRBJ2-1, with D perhaps being TRBD1 or TRBD2 (5 bases each). The CDR3 covers 14 residues. Trimming shortened V by 9 bases and J by 3 bases, and 15 bases separated the two germline ends. The CDR3 reads CASLTRGGYNEQFF. In DNA form, the CDR3 reads TGTGCCAGTCTGACCCGGGGCGGCTACAATGAGCAGTTCTTC.

This clonotype was recorded a few times. The chain recombines TRBV6-2 or TRBV6-3 with TRBJ2-1; a possible D gene is TRBD2 (6 bases). The CDR3 is made up of 15 amino acids. V was clipped by 2 bases and J by 9 bases, with 17 bases between them. Germline assignment: CDR1 MNHEY and CDR2 SVGEGT. The CDR3 spells CASSYIGSGWGEQFF. The CDR3 DNA follows: TGTGCCAGCAGTTACATCGGGAGCGGTTGGGGTGAGCAGTTCTTC.

The V call is TRBV7-3, the J call TRBJ2-1; TRBD2 aligns across 7 bases. The CDR3 has 16 amino acids. Per germline, CDR1 SGHTA and CDR2 FQGTGA. Trimming removed 1 base from V and 0 bases from J; junction bases left unmatched: 3. The CDR3 sequence: CASSLNGLVSYNEQFF. The CDR3 DNA reads TGTGCCAGCAGCTTAAACGGACTAGTCTCCTACAATGAGCAGTTCTTC.

The chain joins TRBV7-9 to TRBJ2-5, with unresolved D. The V end was cut by 2 bases, the J end by 9 bases, with 13 bases between. This CDR3 contains 13 residues. Germline CDR1 SEHNR, CDR2 FQNEAQ (reference sequence). Here the CDR3 reads CASSLIAGRAQYF. In DNA, the CDR3 is TGTGCCAGCAGCTTAATAGCCGGCCGGGCCCAGTACTTC.

This clonotype appeared a few times. This chain links TRBV11-2 with TRBJ2-3, with TRBD1 identical over 8 bases. The CDR3 covers 15 residues. V gave up 8 bases and J gave up 3 bases; unmatched junction bases: 10. CDR1 and CDR2 (germline): SGHAT, FQNNGV. CDR3 loop: CASGRYRGLTDTQYF. Here the CDR3 DNA reads TGTGCCAGCGGACGGTACAGGGGGTTAACAGATACGCAGTATTTT.